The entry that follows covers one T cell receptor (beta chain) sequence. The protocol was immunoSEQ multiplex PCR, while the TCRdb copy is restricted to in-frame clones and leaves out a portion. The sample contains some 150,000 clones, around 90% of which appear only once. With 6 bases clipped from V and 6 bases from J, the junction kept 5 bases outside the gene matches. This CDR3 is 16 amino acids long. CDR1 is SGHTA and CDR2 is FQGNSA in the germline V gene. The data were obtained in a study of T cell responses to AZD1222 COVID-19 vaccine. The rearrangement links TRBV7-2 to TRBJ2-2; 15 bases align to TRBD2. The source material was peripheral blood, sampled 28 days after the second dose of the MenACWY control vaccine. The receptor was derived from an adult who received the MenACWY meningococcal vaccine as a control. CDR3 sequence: CASRQGLAGGPGELFF. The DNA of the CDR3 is TGTGCCAGCAGACAGGGACTAGCGGGAGGCCCCGGGGAGCTGTTTTTT.